These 32 T cell receptor beta chains originate from one sample sequenced in a study of blood T cell repertoires in COVID-19. Produced via immunoSEQ multiplex PCR; TCRdb's table is partial and in-frame only. The data hold fewer than 200,000 clones, with approximately 82% observed a single time. The sample taken for sequencing was PBMCs or T cells enriched from blood (not recorded which). The source of these receptors is a man between 60 and 75 years old who had recovered from COVID-19.

The V gene is TRBV5-4, the J gene TRBJ2-2; 7 nucleotides align to TRBD1. V shed 7 bases, J shed 0 bases, and the junction held 3 bases outside the gene matches. Germline values: CDR1 SGHNT, CDR2 YYREEE (reference sequence). The CDR3 sequence is 14 residues long. The CDR3 loop is CASWDRPNTGELFF. The CDR3 nucleotides read TGTGCCAGCTGGGACAGACCGAACACCGGGGAGCTGTTTTTT.

This clone was seen only a few times. J is TRBJ1-2 and V is TRBV20-1, with 10 bases identical to TRBD1. Germline V CDR1 and CDR2: DFQATT, SNEGSKA (reference sequence). The CDR3 has 14 amino acids. Trimming cost V 3 bases and J 7 bases; bases outside gene matches: 8. CDR3 nucleotide sequence: TGCAGTGCTAGTCCGGGACAGGGGTCTGGTGGCTACACCTTC. It yields the protein CSASPGQGSGGYTF.

This chain links TRBV19 with TRBJ1-2; D unresolved. CDR3 length: 14 residues. The V gene's germline CDR1 is LNHDA and CDR2 SQIVND (reference sequence). V was clipped by 2 bases and J by 2 bases, with 9 bases between them. CDR3 nucleotide sequence: TGTGCCAGTAGTATATCGACACCGAACTATGGCTACACCTTC. It translates to CASSISTPNYGYTF.

V and J are TRBV19 and TRBJ2-7, with D perhaps TRBD1 (6 bases). Trimming stripped 3 bases from V and 4 bases from J, with 13 bases between. This CDR3 has 14 amino acids. Germline CDR1 is LNHDA and CDR2 is SQIVND (reference sequence). This CDR3 reads CASSMEGGAYEQYF. CDR3 bases: TGTGCCAGTAGTATGGAAGGGGGTGCTTACGAGCAGTACTTC.

The chain joins TRBV5-4 to TRBJ2-3; 9 positions match TRBD1. The CDR3 totals 16 residues. From germline, CDR1 is SGHNT and CDR2 YYREEE (reference sequence). Unmatched junction bases numbered 4, after V lost 1 base and J lost 1 base. In DNA, the CDR3 is TGTGCCAGCAGCTTGAACAGGGGGCTAGGCACAGATACGCAGTATTTT. Translated: CASSLNRGLGTDTQYF.

The V gene is TRBV5-1, the J gene TRBJ2-2, with 8 bases identical to TRBD1. Looked up from germline, CDR1 is SGHRS and CDR2 is YFSETQ. This CDR3 comprises 16 residues. After removal of 1 base from V and 6 bases from J, the junction contained 8 bases not matched to a gene. CDR3 nucleotides: TGCGCCAGCAGCTTGATGGTGACAGGGGATTCCGGGGAGCTGTTTTTT. This encodes CASSLMVTGDSGELFF.

V usage is TRBV2 and J usage is TRBJ1-1; D unresolved. Trimming left V 9 bases short and J 8 bases short, with 19 bases between. There are 13 residues in the CDR3. From germline, CDR1 is SNHLY and CDR2 FYNNEI. CDR3 DNA sequence: TGTGCCAGGGATCTAGGCACTCGATCAGAAGCTTTCTTT. It translates to CARDLGTRSEAFF.

The CDR3 protein is CASSYNHRGTIYGYTF. Written as DNA, the CDR3 is TGTGCCAGCAGTTACAACCACAGGGGTACGATTTATGGCTACACCTTC. V is TRBV6-5 and J is TRBJ1-2; TRBD1 matches at 7 bases. Germline loops: CDR1 MNHEY, CDR2 SVGAGI. The V gene end was trimmed by 2 bases and the J gene end by 5 bases; junction bases not matched to a gene: 11. The CDR3 spans 16 residues.

This chain joins TRBV7-2 and TRBJ2-7; D is unresolved. The CDR3 covers 16 residues. Germline V gene sequence: CDR1 SGHTA, CDR2 FQGNSA. Trimming cost V 4 bases and J 3 bases, with 19 bases left between them. CDR3 amino acids: CASSSLLKRSHYEQYF. The CDR3, as DNA: TGTGCCAGCAGCTCCCTCCTGAAGCGTTCCCACTACGAGCAGTACTTC.

The chain has TRBV5-8 and TRBJ1-5; possibly TRBD1 for D (5 bases). Trimming removed 1 base from V and 6 bases from J, with 8 bases in between. The CDR3 length is 13 residues. The germline CDR1 and CDR2 sequences are SGHTS and YDEGEE. The CDR3 nucleotides are TGTGCCAGCAGCTTGAGGGGTGTTCAGCCCCAGCATTTT. Its protein is CASSLRGVQPQHF.

The genes are TRBV13 and TRBJ1-1; TRBD1 matches at 9 bases. The trim removed 3 bases at V and 4 bases at J, leaving 6 bases unmatched. This CDR3 comprises 15 residues. Per germline, CDR1 PRHDT and CDR2 FYEKMQ (reference sequence). DNA of the CDR3: TGTGCCAGCAGCTTCTTGGGGACAGGGATCACTGAAGCTTTCTTT. This translates into CASSFLGTGITEAFF.

The chain is built from TRBV29-1 and TRBJ2-7; 10 nucleotides match TRBD1. Germline values: CDR1 SQVTM, CDR2 ANQGSEA. CDR3 size: 15 residues. V trimming: 4 bases; J trimming: 3 bases; junction bases outside the gene matches: 9. The CDR3 protein is CSVVGTGEAIYEQYF. The CDR3, as DNA: TGCAGCGTTGTAGGGACAGGGGAAGCAATCTACGAGCAGTACTTC.

V gene TRBV7-8 combines with J gene TRBJ1-1; D is unclear. CDR3 length: 13 residues. V dropped 2 bases and J dropped 4 bases, with 8 bases sitting between them. The germline V gene has CDR1 SGHVS and CDR2 FQNEAQ. DNA for the CDR3: TGTGCCAGCAGCTTACGGGTGAGCACTGAAGCTTTCTTT. This codes for CASSLRVSTEAFF. The full variable domain, rest sourced from reference TRBV7-8 and TRBJ1-1, is GAGVSQSPRYKVAKRGQDVALRCDPISGHVSLFWYQQALGQGPEFLTYFQNEAQLDKSGLPSDRFFAERPEGSVSTLKIQRTQQEDSAVYLCASSLRVSTEAFFGQGTRLTVV.

The chain has TRBV30 and TRBJ1-1; D gene unclear. Germline assignment: CDR1 GTSNPN and CDR2 SVGIG (reference sequence). The ends were cut back, 0 bases at V and 2 bases at J, with 10 bases in the middle. This CDR3 spans 14 amino acids. CDR3: CAWSVRGANTEAFF. The CDR3 coding sequence is TGTGCCTGGAGTGTACGGGGAGCTAACACTGAAGCTTTCTTT.

This chain joins TRBV28 and TRBJ1-2; D ambiguous. Germline lookup yields CDR1 MDHEN and CDR2 SYDVKM. V lost 10 bases to trimming and J lost 4 bases, with 13 bases between them. CDR3 length: 12 amino acids. The CDR3, as DNA: TGTGCCACCTGGGAGGTGCCCTATGGCTACACCTTC. Protein product: CATWEVPYGYTF.

The CDR3 DNA reads as TGTGCCAGTGGCACGGGACAGAACACCGGGGAGCTGTTTTTT. The encoded protein is CASGTGQNTGELFF. J is TRBJ2-2 and V is TRBV9; D is perhaps TRBD1 (6 bases). Germline V gene lookup returns CDR1 SGDLS and CDR2 YYNGEE. Trimming took 8 bases from V and 1 from J, leaving 12 bases between them. The CDR3 contains 14 residues.

This chain joins TRBV11-3 and TRBJ2-1; 10 bases agree with TRBD2. The germline V gene encodes CDR1 SGHNT and CDR2 YENEEA. The CDR3 has 14 amino acids. V was pared by 3 bases and J by 4 bases, with 0 bases of the junction left unmatched. In DNA form, the CDR3 reads TGTGCCAGCAGCTTTAGCGGGGGGTACAATGAGCAGTTCTTC. Its translation: CASSFSGGYNEQFF.

Regarding this clone: The identical CDR3 is also encoded by other nucleotide sequences in the sample. This chain joins TRBV28 and TRBJ1-5; D unresolved. V lost 3 bases and J 0 bases, leaving 6 bases between the germline ends. Per the germline V gene, CDR1 is MDHEN and CDR2 is SYDVKM. CDR3 length: 14 amino acids. This CDR3 reads CASSLSGSNQPQHF. The CDR3 DNA reads as TGTGCCAGCAGTTTGTCAGGTAGCAATCAGCCCCAGCATTTT.

A note on this clone: Other nucleotide sequences in the sample specify the same CDR3. The V and J genes are TRBV12-3 or TRBV12-4 and TRBJ1-1; no reliable D call. The CDR3 extends over 12 amino acids. Deletions cut 3 bases from V and 4 bases from J, with 6 bases between. CDR3 residues: CASSLRGTEAFF. The CDR3 DNA reads as TGTGCCAGCAGTTTGCGGGGCACTGAAGCTTTCTTT.

V usage is TRBV2 and J usage is TRBJ1-5; D is uncertain. The length of the CDR3 is 16 residues. From germline, CDR1 is SNHLY and CDR2 FYNNEI. V lost 2 bases to trimming and J lost 7 bases, with 18 bases between them. CDR3 nucleotide sequence: TGTGCCAGCAGTGAATTGGACTGGCGGTTAGGACAGCCCCAGCATTTT. It encodes CASSELDWRLGQPQHF.

This clone was found a few times. The CDR3 loop is CASSSTGNSGNTIYF. DNA for the CDR3: TGTGCCAGCAGCTCGACAGGGAACTCTGGAAACACCATATATTTT. This chain connects TRBV7-3 to TRBJ1-3; 7 nucleotides agree with TRBD1. V was clipped by 4 bases and J by 0 bases; unmatched bases: 3. The length of the CDR3 is 15 residues. CDR1 and CDR2 (germline): SGHTA, FQGTGA. The full variable domain, with the rest looked up from reference TRBV7-3 and TRBJ1-3, is GAGVSQTPSNKVTEKGKYVELRCDPISGHTALYWYRQSLGQGPEFLIYFQGTGAADDSGLPNDRFFAVRPEGSVSTLKIQRTERGDSAVYLCASSSTGNSGNTIYFGEGSWLTVV.

The gene calls are TRBV5-1 and TRBJ2-2; 7 nucleotides agree with TRBD2. Trimming at V came to 4 bases and at J to 2 bases, leaving 5 bases not matched to a gene. The CDR3 loop spans 15 amino acids. In germline, CDR1 is SGHRS, CDR2 YFSETQ. CDR3 bases: TGCGCCAGCAGCACTCTAGCGGCTAACACCGGGGAGCTGTTTTTT. Amino acid sequence: CASSTLAANTGELFF.

The rearrangement joins TRBV9 to TRBJ1-1; 7 nucleotides agree with TRBD1. CDR1 and CDR2 from the germline V gene are SGDLS and YYNGEE. Losses at the gene ends were 3 bases for V and 3 bases for J; bases not matched to a gene: 8. The CDR3 contains 15 residues. In DNA, the CDR3 is TGTGCCAGCAGCGCCACAGGGGCTTATCACACTGAAGCTTTCTTT. Its protein product is CASSATGAYHTEAFF.

This clone was seen just once. The chain couples TRBV2 to TRBJ1-5, with 9 bases lining up with TRBD1. CDR1 and CDR2 (germline): SNHLY, FYNNEI. With 7 bases clipped from V and 5 bases from J, the junction kept 3 bases outside the gene matches. This CDR3 contains 13 residues. This CDR3 is CASKDRGYQPQHF. The CDR3 nucleotides are TGTGCCAGCAAGGACAGGGGTTATCAGCCCCAGCATTTT.

This clone has only a few counts. This chain connects TRBV6-2 or TRBV6-3 to TRBJ2-1; possible D gene TRBD2, 7 bases. Germline CDR1 and CDR2: MNHEY and SVGEGT. The V end was cut by 5 bases, the J end by 8 bases, with 34 bases between. This CDR3 region has 20 residues. The CDR3 sequence is CASSQKGGGFLDFIRYEQFF. The CDR3 nucleotides read TGTGCCAGCAGTCAAAAGGGGGGGGGCTTTTTAGACTTCATACGCTATGAGCAGTTCTTC.

The table lists this clone with a few counts. This chain joins TRBV23-1 and TRBJ1-4, with 9 bases fitting TRBD1. TRBV23-1 is an ORF, with its function uncertain. V dropped 6 bases and J dropped 8; count of bases not matched to a gene: 19. This CDR3 is 18 amino acids long. CDR3 residues: CASSQKTRDRVREEKLFF. DNA of the CDR3: TGCGCCAGCAGCCAAAAAACTCGGGACAGGGTTCGAGAAGAAAAACTGTTTTTT.

The V gene is TRBV20-1, the J gene TRBJ2-3; 7 bases line up with TRBD2. The CDR3 sequence is 14 residues long. The trim removed 3 bases at V and 4 bases at J, leaving 7 bases unmatched. Germline loops: CDR1 DFQATT, CDR2 SNEGSKA (reference sequence). CDR3: CSASTSEYPDTQYF. The CDR3 bases are TGCAGTGCTAGTACTAGCGAGTACCCAGATACGCAGTATTTT.

CDR3: CASSTRTGTDTQYF. In DNA form, the CDR3 reads TGTGCCAGCAGCACTCGGACAGGCACAGATACGCAGTATTTT. V usage is TRBV7-2 and J usage is TRBJ2-3; maybe TRBD1 (6 bases). The CDR3 extends over 14 amino acids. The ends were cut back, 5 bases at V and 1 base at J, with 10 bases in the middle. CDR1 and CDR2 (germline): SGHTA, FQGNSA. Supplemented by reference TRBV7-2 and TRBJ2-3, the full variable domain reads GAGVSQSPSNKVTEKGKDVELRCDPISGHTALYWYRQSLGQGLEFLIYFQGNSAPDKSGLPSDRFSAERTGGSVSTLTIQRTQQEDSAVYLCASSTRTGTDTQYFGPGTRLTVL.

The chain couples TRBV9 to TRBJ1-1, with TRBD1 matching over 10 bases. With 4 bases clipped from V and 6 bases from J, the junction kept 6 bases outside the gene matches. The CDR3 length is 14 residues. The germline V gene encodes CDR1 SGDLS and CDR2 YYNGEE. The chain's CDR3 is CASSPTDRGPEAFF. The CDR3 coding sequence is TGTGCCAGCAGCCCGACCGACAGGGGGCCTGAAGCTTTCTTT.

The table lists this clone with a few counts. V gene TRBV5-4 combines with J gene TRBJ1-5; 9 bases fit TRBD1. The CDR3 has 15 amino acids. CDR1 and CDR2 from the germline V gene are SGHNT and YYREEE (reference sequence). Trimming at V came to 4 bases and at J to 1 base, leaving 3 bases not matched to a gene. DNA for the CDR3: TGTGCCAGCAGCAGAGGACAGGGGAGCAATCAGCCCCAGCATTTT. Translation gives CASSRGQGSNQPQHF.

This clone was counted once. V usage is TRBV7-8 and J usage is TRBJ1-2, with 7 bases identical to TRBD1. Germline CDR1 reads SGHVS; CDR2 reads FQNEAQ. The CDR3 has 13 residues. With 5 bases clipped from V and 3 bases from J, the junction kept 3 bases outside the gene matches. CDR3 sequence (DNA): TGTGCCAGCAGCCCCGACAGGGACTATGGCTACACCTTC. This translates into CASSPDRDYGYTF.

This chain links TRBV7-9 with TRBJ1-4; the D gene is possibly TRBD1 (6 bases). The CDR3 is 14 amino acids. CDR1 and CDR2 from the germline V gene are SEHNR and FQNEAQ (reference sequence). Trimming shortened V by 8 bases and J by 0 bases, and 10 bases separated the two germline ends. The CDR3 region is CASLGTSTNEKLFF. The CDR3 DNA is TGTGCCAGCCTAGGGACATCAACTAATGAAAAACTGTTTTTT.